The clone carrying this T cell receptor (beta chain) was observed once. Its antigen is unidentified. The sample comes from a study of metastatic and nonmetastatic thyroid tumors. Study information: Malignant thyroid and benign thyroid patients provided blood and tumor or nodule tissue whose repertoires were compared. Study results and caveats: Malignant tumors reportedly showed significantly higher TCR beta diversity than benign nodules in both blood and tumor.

Germline CDR1 reads SGHTA; CDR2 reads FQGNSA. The CDR3 loop spans 15 amino acids. The germline V and J ends were trimmed by 1 base and 3 bases, with 13 bases remaining between them. Per the original methods: The study took CDR3 differences across clinicopathological groups and made a distant-metastasis classifier for papillary thyroid cancer from them. TCRdb reanalyzed the PCR reads via MiXCR. The V and J calls shown here were made by TCRdb, not taken from the authors' results. The data contain roughly 40,000 clones, roughly 16% of them singletons. No treatment had been given to any patient before thyroid surgery.

The source is a female donor with papillary thyroid cancer or a benign thyroid nodule (not recorded which). Some clones in this sample may be carry-over from other donors' samples. Specimen: blood. V is TRBV7-2 and J is TRBJ2-7; the D is unclear. The chain's CDR3 is CASSLGRGLGYEQYF. The DNA of the CDR3 is TGTGCCAGCAGCTTAGGAAGAGGTTTGGGCTACGAGCAGTACTTC.